Listed below are T cell receptor beta chains from one sample, sequenced in a study of T cells in Graves' hyperthyroidism and ophthalmopathy. TCRdb called the multiplex PCR reads again in MiXCR, with one record for every CDR3 protein. This sample has more than 550,000 distinct CDR3 sequences, with roughly a sixth found just once. Sequencing input: blood. All receptors come from a man aged 50 to 60 with Graves' hyperthyroidism. CDR3s include the opening cysteine and the closing phenylalanine or tryptophan. A D gene is named only where the DNA matches it firmly. Size is stated for part of the rows, as once, few or many counts, or as a class when the clone is expanded.

NA,many,16,TRBV9,CASSGGRGQWGSPLHF
TRBD2,many,14,TRBV12-3/TRBV12-4,CASGGTSGSYEQYF
TRBD2,many,14,TRBV11-2,CASSFSSGHYEQYF
NA,many,13,TRBV5-5,CASSSDQGETQYF
TRBD1,many,13,TRBV30,CAWNRQGAYGYTF
TRBD2,many,16,TRBV27,CASMGWASGGGGELFF
NA,few,16,TRBV19,CASSASLWGHSYEQYF
NA,NA,17,TRBV14,CASSQGPTQTFSYEQYF
NA,many,13,TRBV28,CASSSQTPYGYTF
TRBD2,many,20,TRBV28,CASSLLTSGPVEKITGELFF
NA,many,14,TRBV2,CADTDGRVTDTQYF
NA,NA,15,TRBV6-1,CASGSTTGMNYGYTF
NA,many,15,TRBV28,CASSLLGENTGELFF
TRBD1,few,12,TRBV6-1,CASKGGYYGYTF
NA,many,13,TRBV2,CASSDQQDYGYTF
TRBD1,NA,16,TRBV10-1,CASSESFTGGLYEQYF
TRBD1,NA,15,TRBV2,CASRTGTGGSSEQYF
NA,many,12,TRBV12-3/TRBV12-4,CASSLNRNEQFF
NA,many,16,TRBV16,CASSQPLGAGATEAFF
NA,NA,17,TRBV12-3/TRBV12-4,CASSPLGAAGVNEKLFF
NA,NA,16,TRBV10-3,CATNRGAGDMNTEAFF
TRBD1,NA,16,TRBV19,CASTFRTGDRNQPQHF
NA,many,14,TRBV7-2,CASSRDQGQETQYF
TRBD1,few,13,TRBV4-3,CASSQGTGGLAFF
NA,many,11,TRBV2,CASSVKETQYF
NA,many,14,TRBV28,CASSSWSAPYEQYF
NA,few,16,TRBV3-1,CASSQEWQGSGNTIYF
TRBD2,few,16,TRBV27,CASSSLLAGSQETQYF
TRBD2,many,15,TRBV5-1,CASSYRTSGTGELFF
NA,NA,15,TRBV2,CASSVEGSSVETQYF
NA,many,12,TRBV2,CAIGSANYGYTF
TRBD2,few,17,TRBV28,CASSLVIRAGGHNEQFF
TRBD2,NA,18,TRBV28,CAGSHRAALAGFLYEQYF
TRBD2,NA,13,TRBV30,CAWSVGGGGELFF
NA,NA,14,TRBV5-1,CASDYRVNTGELFF
TRBD1,many,13,TRBV6-1,CASTGQGTTEAFF
NA,many,15,TRBV28,CASRSSGQMNTEAFF
TRBD2,many,16,TRBV11-3,CASSPGTSGLYNEQFF
NA,NA,15,TRBV28,CASSLPLTEISPQHF
NA,few,13,TRBV27,CASSFGPYYGYTF
NA,many,17,TRBV27,CASSLWGGGGGYNEQFF
NA,NA,14,TRBV6-1,CASSALGSNYGYTF